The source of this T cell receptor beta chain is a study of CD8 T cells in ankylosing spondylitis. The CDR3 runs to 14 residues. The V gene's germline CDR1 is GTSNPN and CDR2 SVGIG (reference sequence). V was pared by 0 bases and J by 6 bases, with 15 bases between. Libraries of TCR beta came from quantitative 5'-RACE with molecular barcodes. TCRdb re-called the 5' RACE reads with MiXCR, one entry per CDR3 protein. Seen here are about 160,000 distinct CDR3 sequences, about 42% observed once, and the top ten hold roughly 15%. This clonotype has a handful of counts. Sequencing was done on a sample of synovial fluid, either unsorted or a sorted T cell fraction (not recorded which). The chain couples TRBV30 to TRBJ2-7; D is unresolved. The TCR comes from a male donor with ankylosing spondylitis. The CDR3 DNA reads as TGTGCCTGGAGTGTTATCTCTTCTAATTGCGAGCAGTACTTC. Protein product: CAWSVISSNCEQYF.